These 15 T cell receptor beta chains came from one sample sequenced in a study of cytomegalovirus exposure and HLA in healthy donors. Use of 60 Vbeta and 13 Jbeta primers characterized the PCR. Generated by immunoSEQ multiplex PCR, the TCRdb table keeps only in-frame clones and is missing some. The sample holds around 150,000 clones, roughly 77% seen once. Specimen: PBMCs. All receptors derive from a man younger than 40 in good health and CMV-seropositive.

The rearrangement links TRBV6-6 to TRBJ2-7, with D perhaps matching TRBD1 (6 bases). Trimming removed 4 bases at V and 7 bases at J, with 17 bases between. The CDR3 extends over 14 amino acids. Germline lookup yields CDR1 MNHNY and CDR2 SVGAGI (reference sequence). The CDR3 DNA follows: TGTGCCAGCAGTTCCGGGACAAGTCGGCTGGAGCAGTACTTC. Translation gives CASSSGTSRLEQYF.

This clone showed up just once. The V call is TRBV9, the J call TRBJ2-7; weak D call: TRBD1 (6 bases). Between the trimmed V and J ends, which lost 2 bases and 7 bases, there was a span of 16 bases. Germline V gives CDR1 SGDLS, CDR2 YYNGEE. The CDR3 extends over 14 amino acids. The CDR3 DNA reads as TGTGCCAGCAGCGTCGACAGGCATCCAGGGGAGCAGTACTTC. It encodes CASSVDRHPGEQYF.

The rearrangement uses TRBV4-3 and TRBJ1-3; D remains unclear. This CDR3 region has 15 residues. Trimming cost V 4 bases and J 0 bases, with 10 bases left between them. CDR1 is LGHNA and CDR2 is YSLEER in the germline V gene. The CDR3 loop reads CASSPDGFSGNTIYF. CDR3 bases: TGCGCCAGCAGCCCAGACGGGTTCTCTGGAAACACCATATATTTT.

The V and J genes are TRBV10-1 and TRBJ1-3, with TRBD1 matching 10 bases. Germline CDR1 WNHNN, CDR2 SYGVQD (reference sequence). CDR3 length: 19 residues. V shed 4 bases, J shed 0 bases, and the junction held 12 bases outside the gene matches. CDR3 nucleotide sequence: TGCGCCAGCAGTGGGCAGCGACAGGGGGCCTCTCACTCTGGAAACACCATATATTTT. Translated: CASSGQRQGASHSGNTIYF.

The chain uses TRBV20-1 and TRBJ2-7; no reliable D call. Trimming took 7 bases from V and 0 from J, leaving 7 bases between them. Germline V gene sequence: CDR1 DFQATT, CDR2 SNEGSKA (reference sequence). This CDR3 has 11 amino acids. The CDR3 is CSVGSSYEQYF. For the CDR3, the DNA is TGCAGTGTGGGCAGCTCCTACGAGCAGTACTTC.

V usage is TRBV2 and J usage is TRBJ2-7; 9 nucleotides line up with TRBD1. This CDR3 is built from 14 residues. Germline V gene lookup returns CDR1 SNHLY and CDR2 FYNNEI. The V gene end was trimmed by 6 bases and the J gene end by 1 base; junction bases not matched to a gene: 4. Here the CDR3 DNA reads TGTGCCAGCAGCCGGGACAGGGATTCCTACGAGCAGTACTTC. Protein sequence: CASSRDRDSYEQYF.

Here the CDR3 DNA reads TGTGCTAGTGGTGCGGAAACTAATGAAAAACTGTTTTTT. Translating it yields CASGAETNEKLFF. The chain joins TRBV12-5 to TRBJ1-4; the D is unclear. V shed 5 bases and J shed 1 base, with 5 bases lying between them. Per germline, CDR1 LGHNT and CDR2 FRNRAP. The length of the CDR3 is 13 residues.

The CDR3: CASSPRGGVSSYEQYF. The CDR3 DNA sequence: TGCGCCAGCAGCCCGCGGGGGGGCGTCAGCTCCTACGAGCAGTACTTC. The chain employs TRBV5-1 and TRBJ2-5; 9 positions agree with TRBD2. The J call may be incorrect, as the DNA end agrees better with TRBJ2-7. The CDR3 runs to 16 residues. CDR1 is SGHRS and CDR2 is YFSETQ in the germline V gene.

The rearrangement joins TRBV5-1 to TRBJ2-1; 10 bases are a match to TRBD2. V trimming: 1 base; J trimming: 1 base; junction bases outside the gene matches: 2. CDR1 and CDR2 from the germline V gene are SGHRS and YFSETQ. This CDR3 region has 16 residues. In nucleotides, the CDR3 is TGCGCCAGCAGCTTGTCTAGCGGGGGTTCCTACAATGAGCAGTTCTTC. Translated: CASSLSSGGSYNEQFF.

The chain carries TRBV7-2 and TRBJ2-1, with D possibly being TRBD1 (6 bases). Germline V gene data show CDR1 as SGHTA and CDR2 as FQGNSA. The V end was cut by 2 bases, the J end by 7 bases, with 12 bases between. The CDR3 consists of 14 residues. Here the CDR3 DNA reads TGTGCCAGCAGCTTACCCCTGAGGGGGAATGAGCAGTTCTTC. It specifies CASSLPLRGNEQFF.

This clone was detected once. The V call is TRBV5-1, the J call TRBJ1-3, with D perhaps matching TRBD1 (5 bases). There are 13 residues in the CDR3. Germline loops: CDR1 SGHRS, CDR2 YFSETQ. Trimming shortened V by 4 bases and J by 7 bases, and 12 bases separated the two germline ends. The CDR3 here is CASSDGSGNTIYF. Here the CDR3 DNA reads TGCGCCAGCAGCGACGGATCAGGGAACACCATATATTTT.

V usage is TRBV28 and J usage is TRBJ2-7, with a tentative D call TRBD1 (6 bases). Germline CDR1 is MDHEN and CDR2 is SYDVKM. Trimming stripped 6 bases from V and 4 bases from J, with 25 bases between. This CDR3 is 17 amino acids long. This CDR3 is CASSVFGLRDTYYEQYF. CDR3 coding DNA: TGTGCCAGCAGCGTTTTCGGCCTCCGGGACACGTATTACGAGCAGTACTTC.

This clone was seen more than once but under ten times. The gene calls are TRBV7-6 and TRBJ1-4; D unresolved. Germline V gene sequence: CDR1 SGHVS, CDR2 FNYEAQ. The CDR3 contains 15 residues. V lost 5 bases and J 4 bases, leaving 14 bases between the germline ends. CDR3: CASSPTPAGNEKLFF. CDR3 in DNA: TGTGCCAGCAGCCCGACCCCGGCGGGTAATGAAAAACTGTTTTTT.

The V gene is TRBV7-9, the J gene TRBJ1-4, with 7 bases that match TRBD1. CDR3 length equals 15 residues. The V and J ends lost 3 bases and 6 bases, in that order; junction bases with no gene match: 7. Germline V CDR1 and CDR2: SEHNR, FQNEAQ (reference sequence). In nucleotides, the CDR3 is TGTGCCAGCAGCTTCCTAGGGGGCGGAGATGAAAAACTGTTTTTT. Translating gives CASSFLGGGDEKLFF.

The chain uses TRBV18 and TRBJ2-5; TRBD1 matches at 10 bases. There are 17 residues in the CDR3. V gave up 1 base and J gave up 9 bases; unmatched junction bases: 14. Germline CDR1 KGHSH, CDR2 LQKENI. In DNA, the CDR3 is TGTGCCAGCTCACCACGACAGGGGGCTAACCCGGAGGGGTCCCAGTACTTC. This encodes CASSPRQGANPEGSQYF.